This T cell receptor beta chain was recorded in a study of a mutant IDH1 vaccine in newly diagnosed glioma. Study-level background: Vaccine dosing followed radiotherapy by 4-6 weeks, or accompanied temozolomide cycles. Treated patients, averaging 40.4 years, were 62.5% male and about 40% female. Study-wide results and caveats: Whatever changes occurred in top peripheral T cell clonotypes seemed unrelated to pseudoprogression.

Germline loops: CDR1 SGHRS, CDR2 YFSETQ. This CDR3 region has 17 residues. Trimming at V came to 4 bases and at J to 5 bases, leaving 12 bases not matched to a gene. This clone was recorded a few times. Its antigen is not identified. This table comes from immunoSEQ multiplex PCR, and its TCRdb copy is limited to in-frame clones, with some not included. Here the sample spans around 65,000 clones, 75% to 90% being singletons. Time point defined: week 47, end of study. Mutant IDH1 20-mer peptide, at 300 ug, made up each vaccine dose, with topical imiquimod. The source of this sequence is a man younger than 40 with glioma. The genes are TRBV5-1 and TRBJ2-5, with TRBD2 matching over 12 bases. The input for sequencing was PBMCs, taken from a glioma patient whose treatment included an IDH1 peptide vaccine. DNA of the CDR3: TGCGCCAGCAGCCCAGGACTAGCGGGGCCTGTGAGGGAGACCCAGTACTTC. Its translation is CASSPGLAGPVRETQYF. Complete variable domain (other parts from reference TRBV5-1 and TRBJ2-5): KAGVTQTPRYLIKTRGQQVTLSCSPISGHRSVSWYQQTPGQGLQFLFEYFSETQRNKGNFPGRFSGRQFSNSRSEMNVSTLELGDSALYLCASSPGLAGPVRETQYFGPGTRLLVL.